This T cell receptor (beta chain) stems from a study of blood T cell repertoires in COVID-19. The overall study: Spain, Italy and the United States supplied samples that represented acute and convalescent COVID-19. T cells, B-cell-depleted T cells, or PBMCs supplied cDNA or gDNA.

The CDR3 covers 15 residues. Per germline, CDR1 SGHTA and CDR2 FQGNSA. The V gene end was trimmed by 3 bases and the J gene end by 6 bases; junction bases not matched to a gene: 4. Some clones are missing from TCRdb's copy, which holds only in-frame ones; the method was immunoSEQ multiplex PCR. The sample yields 150,000 or so clones, about three quarters seen once. The chain has TRBV7-2 and TRBJ1-5, with 11 bases identical to TRBD1. The sequenced material came from peripheral blood. The sequence was obtained from a woman over 75 with active or convalescent COVID-19. CDR3 nucleotide sequence: TGTGCCAGCAGCTTGGGGACAGGGGGGTCTCAGCCCCAGCATTTT. Protein product: CASSLGTGGSQPQHF.